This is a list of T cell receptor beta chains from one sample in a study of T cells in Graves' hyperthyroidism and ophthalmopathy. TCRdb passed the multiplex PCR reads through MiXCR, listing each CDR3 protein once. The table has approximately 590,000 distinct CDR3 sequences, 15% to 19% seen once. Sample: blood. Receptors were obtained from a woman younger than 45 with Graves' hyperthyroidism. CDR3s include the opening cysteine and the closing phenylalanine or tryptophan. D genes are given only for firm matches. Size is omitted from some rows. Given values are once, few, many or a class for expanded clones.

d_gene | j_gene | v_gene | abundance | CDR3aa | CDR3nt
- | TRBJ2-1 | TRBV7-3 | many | CASSFTGGDEQFF | TGTGCCAGCAGCTTTACGGGTGGCGATGAGCAGTTCTTC
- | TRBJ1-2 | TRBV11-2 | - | CASSFRDYTF | TGTGCCAGCAGCTTTCGCGACTACACCTTC
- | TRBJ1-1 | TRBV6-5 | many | CASSYLGLSTEAFF | TGTGCCAGCAGTTACTTAGGGTTGTCCACTGAAGCTTTCTTT
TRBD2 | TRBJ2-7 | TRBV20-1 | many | CSAPTRRLADFYEQYF | TGCAGTGCACCCACCCGAAGACTAGCGGATTTTTACGAGCAGTACTTC
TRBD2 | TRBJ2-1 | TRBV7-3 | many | CASSIGLAGGLWNNEQFF | TGTGCCAGCAGCATCGGACTAGCGGGAGGTCTCTGGAACAATGAGCAGTTCTTC
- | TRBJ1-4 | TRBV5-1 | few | CASLKRPQPETTNEKLFF | TGCGCCAGCTTGAAACGGCCCCAGCCCGAAACAACTAATGAAAAACTGTTTTTT
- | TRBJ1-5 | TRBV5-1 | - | CASSLGPGNQPQHF | TGCGCCAGCAGCTTGGGGCCTGGCAATCAGCCCCAGCATTTT
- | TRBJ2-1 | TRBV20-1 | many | CSARALGGALGYNEQFF | TGCAGTGCTAGAGCCCTGGGGGGGGCGCTGGGTTACAATGAGCAGTTCTTC
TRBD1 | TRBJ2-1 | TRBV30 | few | CAWSARRDRAHNEQFF | TGTGCCTGGAGTGCACGCCGGGACAGGGCCCACAATGAGCAGTTCTTC
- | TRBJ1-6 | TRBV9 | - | CASSPDLHTPPLHF | TGTGCCAGCAGCCCGGACCTCCATACCCCACCCCTCCACTTT
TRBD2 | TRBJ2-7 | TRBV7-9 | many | CASSSPGTSGSEQYF | TGTGCCAGCAGCTCCCCCGGGACTAGCGGGAGCGAGCAGTACTTC
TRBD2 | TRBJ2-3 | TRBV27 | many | CASSTGLAGYTDTQYF | TGTGCCAGCAGTACCGGACTAGCAGGGTACACAGATACGCAGTATTTT
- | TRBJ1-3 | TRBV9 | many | CASSVEDRSGNTIYF | TGTGCCAGCAGCGTAGAAGACAGGAGTGGAAACACCATATATTTT
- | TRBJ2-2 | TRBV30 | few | CAWSGSPGELFF | TGTGCCTGGAGTGGGTCCCCCGGGGAGCTGTTTTTT
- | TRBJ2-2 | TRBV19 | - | CASSMAPANTGELFF | TGTGCCAGTAGTATGGCACCTGCGAACACCGGGGAGCTGTTTTTT
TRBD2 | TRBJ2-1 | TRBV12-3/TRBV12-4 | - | CASSEPAGDLLYNEQFF | TGTGCCAGCAGTGAACCGGCGGGGGACCTTTTGTACAATGAGCAGTTCTTC
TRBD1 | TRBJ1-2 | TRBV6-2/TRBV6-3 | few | CASRDPGGANYGYTF | TGTGCCAGCAGAGATCCAGGGGGAGCTAACTATGGCTACACCTTC
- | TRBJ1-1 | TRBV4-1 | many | CASSQDPDANTEAFF | TGCGCCAGCAGCCAAGACCCAGACGCGAACACTGAAGCTTTCTTT
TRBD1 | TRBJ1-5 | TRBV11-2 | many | CASSLWTGHDPNSNQPQHF | TGTGCCAGCAGCTTGTGGACAGGGCACGATCCGAATAGCAATCAGCCCCAGCATTTT
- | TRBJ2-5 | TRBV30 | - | CAWSRGRLQETQYF | TGTGCCTGGAGCCGGGGACGTCTCCAAGAGACCCAGTACTTC
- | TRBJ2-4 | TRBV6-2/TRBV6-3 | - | CASSYIGEEKNIQYF | TGTGCCAGCAGTTACATCGGGGAGGAGAAAAACATTCAGTACTTC
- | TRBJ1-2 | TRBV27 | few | CASSFGRQARQGYTF | TGTGCCAGCAGTTTTGGGAGGCAGGCACGCCAGGGCTACACCTTC
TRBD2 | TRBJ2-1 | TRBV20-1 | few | CSARGAGLNEQFF | TGCAGTGCTAGAGGAGCGGGACTCAATGAGCAGTTCTTC
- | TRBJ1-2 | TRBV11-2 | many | CASSSPGRAWRVGYGYTF | TGTGCCAGCAGCTCCCCGGGCCGAGCTTGGAGGGTTGGCTATGGCTACACCTTC
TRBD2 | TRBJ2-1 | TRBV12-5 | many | CASGSPPGQGSTSAGGLSNEQFF | TGTGCTAGTGGATCCCCCCCTGGACAGGGTTCGACTTCAGCGGGAGGGTTGAGCAATGAGCAGTTCTTC
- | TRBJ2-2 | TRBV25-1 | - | CASSDSLNTGELFF | TGTGCCAGCAGTGACTCCTTGAACACCGGGGAGCTGTTTTTT
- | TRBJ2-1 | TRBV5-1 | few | CASSLEPRLLSYNEQFF | TGCGCCAGCAGCTTGGAACCCCGTCTTCTCTCCTACAATGAGCAGTTCTTC
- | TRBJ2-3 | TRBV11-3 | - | CASSLPLGRPGADTQYF | TGTGCCAGCAGCTTGCCCCTGGGGCGACCGGGAGCAGATACGCAGTATTTT
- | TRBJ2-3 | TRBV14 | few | CASSRTPGHSTDTQYF | TGTGCCAGCAGCCGAACTCCGGGACATAGCACAGATACGCAGTATTTT
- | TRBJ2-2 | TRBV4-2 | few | CASSQDYWEDTGELFF | TGTGCCAGCAGCCAAGATTACTGGGAGGACACCGGGGAGCTGTTTTTT
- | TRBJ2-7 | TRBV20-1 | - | CSARDKEGAYEQYF | TGCAGTGCTAGAGATAAGGAGGGGGCGTACGAGCAGTACTTC
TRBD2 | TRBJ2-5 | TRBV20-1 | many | CSTTSGRVQETQYF | TGCAGTACCACTAGCGGGAGGGTACAAGAGACCCAGTACTTC